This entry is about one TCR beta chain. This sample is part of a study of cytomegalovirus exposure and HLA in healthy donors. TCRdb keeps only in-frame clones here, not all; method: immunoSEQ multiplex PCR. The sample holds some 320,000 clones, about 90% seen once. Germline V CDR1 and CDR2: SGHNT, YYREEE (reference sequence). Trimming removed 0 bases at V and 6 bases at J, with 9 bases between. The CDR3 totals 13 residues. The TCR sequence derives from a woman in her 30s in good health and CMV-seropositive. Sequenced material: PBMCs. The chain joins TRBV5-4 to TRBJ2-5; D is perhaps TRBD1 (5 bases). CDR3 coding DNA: TGTGCCAGCAGCTTGGATCAGGGAAAGACCCAGTACTTC. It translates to CASSLDQGKTQYF.